A selection of T cell receptor beta chains follows, all from one sample in a study of blood T cell repertoires in COVID-19. The protocol was immunoSEQ multiplex PCR, while the TCRdb copy is restricted to in-frame clones and leaves out a portion. The table lists approximately 160,000 clones, around 80% of them singletons. Sequencing was performed on peripheral blood. These receptors originate from a woman of 80 years or more with acute or convalescent COVID-19. Both conserved end residues are part of each CDR3. A D gene is named only where the DNA matches it firmly. Some rows mark clone size as missing; the rest say once, few, many or name a class of expanded clone.

d_gene	j_gene	len	v_gene	abundance	CDR3aa	CDR3nt
TRBD2	TRBJ2-1	15	TRBV15	once	CATRDSGSSKSEQFF	TGTGCCACCAGAGATAGCGGGAGTAGTAAAAGTGAGCAGTTCTTC
.	TRBJ2-4	16	TRBV7-9	.	CASSLGGHVAKNIQYF	TGTGCCAGCAGCTTAGGAGGACACGTAGCCAAAAACATTCAGTACTTC
TRBD2	TRBJ2-3	14	TRBV9	.	CASSLAGGTDTQYF	TGTGCCAGCAGCTTAGCGGGAGGCACAGATACGCAGTATTTT
.	TRBJ2-7	14	TRBV29-1	.	CSVALRESPYEQYF	TGCAGCGTTGCACTCCGGGAGAGTCCCTACGAGCAGTACTTC
TRBD2	TRBJ2-1	13	TRBV9	.	CASSVGTSGREFF	TGTGCCAGCAGCGTCGGAACTAGCGGAAGAGAGTTCTTC
TRBD2	TRBJ2-1	18	TRBV18	.	CASSPSRGNLAGLNEQFF	TGTGCCAGCTCACCATCCCGAGGGAACCTAGCGGGGTTGAATGAGCAGTTCTTC
TRBD2	TRBJ2-7	15	TRBV6-1	few	CASSETPSGRGEQYF	TGTGCCAGCAGTGAAACCCCTAGCGGGAGAGGCGAGCAGTACTTC
.	TRBJ2-7	15	TRBV9	many	CASSGKQGTFYEQYF	TGTGCCAGCAGCGGGAAGCAGGGGACCTTCTACGAGCAGTACTTC
.	TRBJ1-3	15	TRBV10-3	.	CAIRASGVRGNTIYF	TGTGCCATCAGGGCCTCAGGGGTGCGGGGAAACACCATATATTTT
.	TRBJ2-1	11	TRBV20-1	.	CSVIVRYKQFF	TGCAGTGTTATAGTTAGATATAAGCAGTTCTTC